Described below is a single TCR beta chain sequence and its context. What antigen it recognizes has not been identified. Base qualities are not recorded, but no much larger clone differs from it by a single base. The data were taken from a study of cytotoxic CD8 clonotypes in ibrutinib-treated CLL (dated by TCRdb to the early 2020s). General notes on the study: The cohort included some 14 treatment-naive and around 10 relapsed/refractory patients; about 17 were IGHV unmutated. Cryopreserved peripheral blood mononuclear cells were obtained prior to treatment, at the time of response, and at either disease progression or sustained remission. On average, each sample yielded 250,000 to 300,000 productive templates and roughly 95,000 productive rearrangements. Longitudinal samples were obtainable from about 30% of the roughly 86 participants in the trial. Responses were partial in approximately 24 patients and complete in 2; after median approximately 66 months follow-up, about 14 stayed in remission and some twelve progressed. All remission and progressive disease samples were collected while patients were still receiving ibrutinib. Samples at response were collected after a median of about 13 months of treatment, with a range of about 6 to 40 months.

The goal of deep resolution MiSeq sequencing was a depth between 1 in 1 million and 1 in 200,000 T cells, and coverage averaged 10x per clonotype. The immunoSEQ hsTCRB Kit was used to generate the TCR beta libraries. In the authors' own workflow: Data were analyzed with ImmunoSEQ Data Assistant and ImmunoSEQ Analyzer, with V, D and J genes assigned per IMGT definitions. Clonality was computed as one minus normalized Shannon entropy of productive rearrangement frequencies, ranging from 0 to 1. Only overrepresented clonotypes making up at least 0.05% of the repertoire of each patient were included in the public clonotype analysis. Some 13 age-matched healthy donor repertoires from immuneACCESS served as clonality controls. TCRdb stores this immuneACCESS table with in-frame sequences only. Part of the clones is absent; in the studies checked, under half of the shortfall reflects unresolved V genes, and no reason is known for the rest. V and J calls and clone size are those listed in that table; D and trimming were worked out from the DNA. This sample gives about 85,000 clones in total; more than 75% of them show up just once. The ten largest account for roughly 5% of the sample.

Findings and caveats that apply to the study as a whole: Baseline clonality exceeded that of age-matched healthy donors and correlated strongly with circulating CD8+ T-cell counts. Public clonotypes were rare and either shrank or stayed stable during treatment, and the rise in clonality at ibrutinib response reflected expansion of private clonotypes. Clonality increased at ibrutinib response, stayed stable in sustained remission, and fell back toward baseline at progression. Sampling times were not matched between sustained-remission and progressing patients, and lymph node repertoires were not studied.

What this sample's time point label stands for: 12 months on ibrutinib. About 2 micrograms of genomic DNA were extracted from cryopreserved PBMCs for TCR beta library preparation. Longitudinal blood samples from CLL patients receiving ibrutinib monotherapy were subjected to high-throughput TCR beta sequencing. The patients were enrolled in a single-center, open-label phase 2 trial of ibrutinib monotherapy. The sequencing used PBMCs, collected after 12 months of ibrutinib treatment. This TCR derives from a human donor with chronic lymphocytic leukemia.

The CDR3 region: CASYASGRDTQYF. The bases are TGTGCCAGCTACGCTAGCGGGAGGGATACGCAGTATTTT. Recombination linked TRBV28 to TRBJ2-3; a stretch of 11 junction bases matches TRBD2. Trimming leaves V shorter by 8 bases and J shorter by 6 bases, with the junction holding 4 bases beyond the gene matches. Looking up the germline V gene yields CDR1 MDHEN and CDR2 SYDVKM. The CDR3 goes from the cysteine to the phenylalanine over 13 residues. Only the CDR3 part of the read is kept: 39 bases, read in frame from the first base.